This TCR beta chain originates from a study of HIV-infected patients and healthy controls. CDR3 length equals 14 residues. Trimming removed 1 base at V and 2 bases at J, with 8 bases between. CDR1 SGHNT and CDR2 YYREEE come from the germline V gene (reference sequence). Alpha and beta constant-region primers primed reverse transcription of around 550 ng RNA. Each of the alpha and beta chains got its own library through chain-specific third strand synthesis with indices. TCRdb re-derived calls from the 5' RACE reads in MiXCR, one entry per CDR3 protein. The data show fewer than 20,000 distinct CDR3 sequences, approximately 10% seen once. Study results and limitations: Size-matching overweighted rare events from HIV-infected data when comparing patients with controls. In healthy controls, MAIT alpha CDR3s were common; in HIV+ repertoires, severely depleted.

This clonotype has a count of ten or more. Its antigen is still unknown. All unsorted peripheral T cells were captured because whole blood was used without fractionation. An approximately 2.6 ml peripheral blood sample was taken for RNA. The receptor comes from an adult in good health. The source material was blood. The chain has TRBV5-4 and TRBJ2-3; D is perhaps TRBD1 (5 bases). The chain's CDR3 is CASSLRGYTDTQYF. The CDR3 DNA follows: TGTGCCAGCAGCTTGAGGGGATACACAGATACGCAGTATTTT. Using reference TRBV5-4 and TRBJ2-3 for the parts outside the CDR3, the full variable domain is ETGVTQSPTHLIKTRGQQVTLRCSSQSGHNTVSWYQQALGQGPQFIFQYYREEENGRGNFPPRFSGLQFPNYSSELNVNALELDDSALYLCASSLRGYTDTQYFGPGTRLTVL.